The clone carrying this T cell receptor (beta chain) was picked up a small number of times. Its antigen is unidentified. This specimen comes from a study of neurological immune-mediated disorders. Points from the study as a whole: Whereas HTLV-1-associated myelopathy showed the most TCR clonal expansion, multiple sclerosis showed the least, with levels below those of healthy controls.

The CDR3 covers 13 residues. The germline CDR1 and CDR2 sequences are SGHAT and FQDESV (reference sequence). Trimming removed 6 bases at V and 6 bases at J, with 15 bases between. TCRdb re-analysed the 5' RACE reads in MiXCR, keeping a single row per CDR3 protein. Of roughly 50,000 distinct CDR3 sequences in the sample, 3.5% to 5% were seen once. J is TRBJ2-7 and V is TRBV11-1; a weak D match, TRBD2 (6 bases). Specimen: PBMCs. This receptor was taken from a woman in her fifties or sixties with multiple sclerosis. In nucleotides, the CDR3 is TGTGCCAGCAGTCCCGGCGGAGGGGCCGAGCAGTACTTC. Its protein product is CASSPGGGAEQYF.